These 4 T cell receptor beta chains were sequenced from one sample in a study of CD8 T cell repertoires and HIV-1 epitope variants (dated by TCRdb to 2020 to 2022). The library came from the immunoSEQ multiplex PCR assay. TCRdb retrieved this table from immuneACCESS and kept in-frame rearrangements only. Not all clones are present; in checked studies, unresolved V genes account for under half, and no reason is known for the remainder. The sample data list about 90,000 clones, and 60% to 80% of these were observed just once. Clones ranked in the top ten supply roughly 26% of the sample. The specimen was uncultured baseline CD8+ T cells from peripheral blood mononuclear cells (PBMCs). The receptors shown here come from a male donor with HIV.

The genes are TRBV25-1 and TRBJ2-1, with 7 bases aligning to TRBD2. The V segment lost 1 base and the J segment 0 bases; nucleotides outside the gene matches: 3. CDR1 and CDR2 from the germline V gene are MGHDK and SYGVNS. The length of the CDR3 is 16 residues. The CDR3 loop is CASSEWGGSSYNEQFF. CDR3 DNA sequence: TGTGCCAGCAGTGAATGGGGCGGGAGCTCCTACAATGAGCAGTTCTTC. The full variable domain, in which reference TRBV25-1 and TRBJ2-1 provide the parts outside the CDR3, is EADIYQTPRYLVIGTGKKITLECSQTMGHDKMYWYQQDPGMELHLIHYSYGVNSTEKGDLSSESTVSRIRTEHFPLTLESARPSHTSQYLCASSEWGGSSYNEQFFGPGTRLTVL.

This clone was found once. This chain links TRBV7-9 with TRBJ1-4; 7 bases fit TRBD1. V lost 6 bases to trimming and J lost 6 bases; unmatched junction nucleotides: 7. Germline values: CDR1 SEHNR, CDR2 FQNEAQ (reference sequence). The CDR3 has 14 amino acids. This chain's CDR3 is CASRPGTAHEKLFF. The CDR3 coding sequence is TGTGCCAGCAGACCCGGGACAGCACATGAAAAACTGTTTTTT.

The chain uses TRBV13 and TRBJ2-1, with TRBD1 identical over 12 bases. The junction had 7 bases not matched to a gene; V was cut back by 5 bases and J by 5 bases. CDR1 and CDR2 (germline): PRHDT, FYEKMQ (reference sequence). This CDR3 is built from 16 residues. CDR3 sequence: CASSPGTGGANNEQFF. The CDR3 bases are TGTGCCAGCAGCCCGGGGACAGGGGGCGCGAACAATGAGCAGTTCTTC.

This rearrangement joins TRBV5-4 to TRBJ2-2; the D gene is possibly TRBD1 (6 bases). Germline lookup yields CDR1 SGHNT and CDR2 YYREEE (reference sequence). With 3 bases removed from V and 4 bases from J, the gap between germline ends came to 10 bases. The CDR3 length is 14 residues. CDR3: CASSYRESTGELFF. The CDR3 DNA is TGTGCCAGCAGCTACAGGGAATCCACCGGGGAGCTGTTTTTT.